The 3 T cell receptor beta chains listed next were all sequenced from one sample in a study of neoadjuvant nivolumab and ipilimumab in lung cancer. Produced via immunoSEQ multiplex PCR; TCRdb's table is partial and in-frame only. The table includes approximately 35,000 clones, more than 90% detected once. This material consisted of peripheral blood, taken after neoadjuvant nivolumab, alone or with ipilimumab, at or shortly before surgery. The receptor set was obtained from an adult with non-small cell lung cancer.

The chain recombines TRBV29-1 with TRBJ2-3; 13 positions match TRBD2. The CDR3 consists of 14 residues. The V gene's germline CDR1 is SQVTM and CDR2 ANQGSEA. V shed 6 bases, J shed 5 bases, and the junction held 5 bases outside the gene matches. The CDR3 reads CSVRGLAGEDTQYF. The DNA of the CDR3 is TGCAGCGTGAGAGGACTAGCGGGAGAAGATACGCAGTATTTT.

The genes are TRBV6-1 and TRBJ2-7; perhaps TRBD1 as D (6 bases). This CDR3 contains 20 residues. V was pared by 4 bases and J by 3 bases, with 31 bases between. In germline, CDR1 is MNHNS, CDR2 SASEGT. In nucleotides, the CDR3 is TGTGCCAGCAGTGGTCGACCGGGGACAAGGGGGTTGGCCCCACACTACGAGCAGTACTTC. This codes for CASSGRPGTRGLAPHYEQYF.

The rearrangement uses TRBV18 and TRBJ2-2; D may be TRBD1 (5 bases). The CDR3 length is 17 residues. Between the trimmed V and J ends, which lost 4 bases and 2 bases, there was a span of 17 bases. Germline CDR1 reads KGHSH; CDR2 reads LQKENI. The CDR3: CASSLKAFQGNTGELFF. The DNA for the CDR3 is TGTGCCAGCTCACTAAAAGCTTTTCAGGGAAACACCGGGGAGCTGTTTTTT.